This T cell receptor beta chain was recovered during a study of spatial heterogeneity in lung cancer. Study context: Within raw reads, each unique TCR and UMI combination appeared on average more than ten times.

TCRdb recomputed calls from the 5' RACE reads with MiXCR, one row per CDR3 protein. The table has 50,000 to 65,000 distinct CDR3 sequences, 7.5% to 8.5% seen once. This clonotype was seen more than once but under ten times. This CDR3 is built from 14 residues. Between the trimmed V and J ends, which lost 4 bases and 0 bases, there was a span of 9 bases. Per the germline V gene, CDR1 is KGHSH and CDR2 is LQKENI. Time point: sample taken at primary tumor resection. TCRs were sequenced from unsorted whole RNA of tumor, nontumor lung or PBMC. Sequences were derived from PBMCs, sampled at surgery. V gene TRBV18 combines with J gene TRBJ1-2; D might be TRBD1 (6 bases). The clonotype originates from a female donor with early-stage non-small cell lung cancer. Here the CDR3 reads CASSRQDTNYGYTF. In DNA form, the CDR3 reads TGTGCCAGCTCACGACAGGATACTAACTATGGCTACACCTTC.